This entry lists 15 T cell receptor beta chains sequenced from one sample in a study of blood T cell repertoires in COVID-19. Profiled with immunoSEQ multiplex PCR; TCRdb holds only in-frame clones, not every one. The sample holds 120,000 or so clones, 90% seen once. Sample: peripheral blood. These TCRs come from a man aged 60 to 69 with COVID-19, enrolled during active disease.

This sequence joins TRBV28 and TRBJ1-1; TRBD1 might be the D (6 bases). Germline V gives CDR1 MDHEN, CDR2 SYDVKM. Trimming took off 11 bases at V and 4 bases at J, with 14 bases between the two ends. This CDR3 contains 12 residues. CDR3 sequence reads: CAATGQTTEAFF. CDR3 coding DNA: TGTGCCGCCACCGGACAGACCACTGAAGCTTTCTTT.

This chain joins TRBV30 and TRBJ2-3, with 9 bases that match TRBD1. Germline lookup yields CDR1 GTSNPN and CDR2 SVGIG (reference sequence). After removal of 3 bases from V and 0 bases from J, the junction contained 4 bases not matched to a gene. The CDR3 sequence is 15 residues long. CDR3 DNA sequence: TGTGCCTGGAGCACGGGACAGGGAAGCACAGATACGCAGTATTTT. The encoded protein is CAWSTGQGSTDTQYF.

The gene calls are TRBV2 and TRBJ2-5; tentative D call: TRBD2 (6 bases). CDR1 and CDR2 (germline): SNHLY, FYNNEI. V was cut by 4 bases and J by 5 bases, with 14 bases left in between. The CDR3 spans 14 residues. CDR3 sequence (DNA): TGTGCCAGCAGTGTATTAGCGGTACAGGAGACCCAGTACTTC. Residues: CASSVLAVQETQYF.

The rearrangement links TRBV5-4 to TRBJ2-7; TRBD1 matches 7 bases. The CDR3 has 14 amino acids. The V and J ends lost 2 bases and 3 bases, in that order; junction bases with no gene match: 5. CDR1 is SGHNT, CDR2 YYREEE, per germline (reference sequence). The CDR3: CASSFRTGYYEQYF. The CDR3 DNA reads TGTGCCAGCAGCTTTAGGACAGGTTACTACGAGCAGTACTTC.

The chain combines TRBV4-3 with TRBJ1-5; D is ambiguous. The CDR3 length is 14 residues. Looked up from germline, CDR1 is LGHNA and CDR2 is YSLEER. Deletions cut 3 bases from V and 0 bases from J, with 6 bases between. The CDR3 DNA sequence: TGCGCCAGCAGCCAGGGCAATAGCAATCAGCCCCAGCATTTT. Encoded protein: CASSQGNSNQPQHF.

The chain has TRBV30 and TRBJ1-2, with D perhaps TRBD1 (5 bases). The CDR3 is made up of 14 amino acids. V was pared by 6 bases and J by 3 bases, with 17 bases between. CDR1 GTSNPN and CDR2 SVGIG come from the germline V gene (reference sequence). CDR3 coding DNA: TGTGCCTGCCACCGCAGGGTTTCGGACTATGGCTACACCTTC. Encoded protein: CACHRRVSDYGYTF.

The rearrangement joins TRBV7-9 to TRBJ2-1, with D possibly being TRBD2 (5 bases). Germline V lookup: CDR1 SEHNR, CDR2 FQNEAQ (reference sequence). Trimming cost V 1 base and J 8 bases, with 6 bases left between them. This CDR3 has 12 residues. CDR3 DNA sequence: TGTGCCAGCAGCTTAGGTAGCGATGAGCAGTTCTTC. Its translation: CASSLGSDEQFF.

The chain carries TRBV27 and TRBJ1-1, with D unclear. CDR1 and CDR2 (germline): MNHEY, SMNVEV (reference sequence). The V gene lost 4 bases and the J gene lost 4 bases, with 13 bases spanning the gap. The CDR3 contains 14 residues. The CDR3 loop is CASSSIKGSTEAFF. The CDR3 DNA is TGTGCCAGCAGTTCTATTAAAGGGAGCACTGAAGCTTTCTTT.

A single count supports this clone. The rearrangement links TRBV3-1 (or the pseudogene TRBV3-2) to TRBJ2-5; D perhaps matches TRBD1 (6 bases). With 0 bases removed from V and 5 bases from J, the gap between germline ends came to 16 bases. The CDR3 is 16 residues long. Germline lookup yields CDR1 LGHDT and CDR2 YNNKEL (reference sequence). In DNA, the CDR3 is TGTGCCAGCAGCCAAGATTCAAGCCTTAGGGGGGAGACCCAGTACTTC. It is translated as CASSQDSSLRGETQYF.

The chain couples TRBV5-1 to TRBJ2-7; D perhaps matches TRBD2 (6 bases). Germline V lookup: CDR1 SGHRS, CDR2 YFSETQ. The CDR3 has 15 residues. V lost 3 bases and J 0 bases, leaving 13 bases between the germline ends. The CDR3 loop reads CASSWDSGSSYEQYF. DNA of the CDR3: TGCGCCAGCAGCTGGGATAGCGGATCCTCCTACGAGCAGTACTTC.

The rearrangement uses TRBV10-2 and TRBJ1-5; 9 nucleotides align to TRBD1. The CDR3 length is 14 residues. The ends lost 5 bases at V and 7 bases at J; junction bases unmatched: 6. From germline, CDR1 is WSHSY and CDR2 SAAADI. CDR3 residues: CASSPDRGEQPQHF. CDR3 DNA: TGCGCCAGCAGTCCCGACAGGGGGGAGCAGCCCCAGCATTTT.

This chain links TRBV7-3 with TRBJ2-1, with 13 bases lining up with TRBD2. CDR1 SGHTA and CDR2 FQGTGA come from the germline V gene. The CDR3 length is 15 residues. The junction had 6 bases not matched to a gene; V was cut back by 5 bases and J by 8 bases. The CDR3 DNA reads as TGTGCCAGCAGCGGACTAGCGGGAGCGTACGATGAGCAGTTCTTC. Translation: CASSGLAGAYDEQFF.

The chain is built from TRBV28 and TRBJ2-1, with D tentatively TRBD2 (5 bases). CDR1 is MDHEN, CDR2 SYDVKM, per germline. Trimming left V 4 bases short and J 8 bases short, with 12 bases between. This CDR3 has 13 amino acids. DNA for the CDR3: TGTGCCAGCAGTTCCACTTCCGGGGATGAGCAGTTCTTC. Amino acids: CASSSTSGDEQFF.

The chain employs TRBV7-2 and TRBJ2-1, with 11 bases matching TRBD2. The CDR3 extends over 15 amino acids. V gave up 6 bases and J gave up 6 bases; unmatched junction bases: 7. Germline CDR1 and CDR2: SGHTA and FQGNSA. CDR3 in amino acids: CASRIAGGPTNEQFF. The CDR3, as DNA: TGTGCCAGCAGAATAGCGGGAGGGCCTACCAATGAGCAGTTCTTC.

The CDR3 bases are TGTGCCAGCAGTTTCCCCGGAGTACCTCGAAAAGCCTCCTACAATGAGCAGTTCTTC. It encodes CASSFPGVPRKASYNEQFF. The J gene is TRBJ2-1, the V gene TRBV28; D gene ambiguous. The V gene's germline CDR1 is MDHEN and CDR2 SYDVKM. The CDR3 extends over 19 amino acids. V gave up 3 bases and J gave up 0 bases, with 21 bases separating them.